Given below is one TCR beta chain in context. Its target is unknown. One end of the junction fails to match germline, which may point to a read error. This entry comes from a study of T cells after yellow fever vaccination. The study, taken as a whole, reports: Shared CD4/CD8 clonotypes were a small share, likely from convergent recombination.

TCRdb reprocessed the 5' RACE reads via MiXCR and lists one record per CDR3 protein. The sample has hundreds of thousands of distinct CDR3 sequences, approximately 13% seen once; the top ten hold about 15%. The CDR3 extends over 11 amino acids. Germline CDR1 is DFQATT and CDR2 is SNEGSKA (reference sequence). This TCR came from a young man who received the YFV17D yellow fever vaccine. The sample consisted of PBMCs, taken on the day of the yellow fever booster vaccination. This chain links TRBV20-1 with TRBJ1-2; a possible D gene is TRBD1 (5 bases). This CDR3 reads CSARAQGAYTF. CDR3 sequence (DNA): TGCAGTGCGAGAGCCCAGGGAGCCTACACCTTC.